The 7 T cell receptor beta chains in this list originate from one sample, sequenced in a study of T cells after yellow fever vaccination. Using its own MiXCR run on the 5' RACE reads, TCRdb lists one record per CDR3 protein. There are hundreds of thousands of distinct CDR3 sequences in the sample; roughly 22% occur only once, and around 16% lies in the top ten. The sequencing used PBMCs, collected 20 to 25 days after the first yellow fever vaccination. The receptors stem from a man younger than 30 who received the YFV17D yellow fever vaccine.

The chain joins TRBV5-1 to TRBJ2-1; 11 nucleotides match TRBD1. Trimming at V came to 8 bases and at J to 2 bases, leaving 12 bases not matched to a gene. This CDR3 is built from 17 residues. CDR1 and CDR2 from the germline V gene are SGHRS and YFSETQ. CDR3 amino acids: CASWDRGTTKTYNEQFF. The CDR3 DNA reads as TGCGCCAGTTGGGACAGGGGGACTACGAAAACCTACAATGAGCAGTTCTTC.

The rearrangement uses TRBV29-1 and TRBJ1-2, with D unresolved. The CDR3 is 11 amino acids. Germline V gene sequence: CDR1 SQVTM, CDR2 ANQGSEA. V lost 7 bases and J 5 bases, leaving 11 bases between the germline ends. The chain's CDR3 is CSAPSGYGYTF. The DNA for the CDR3 is TGCAGCGCTCCATCGGGGTATGGCTACACCTTC.

This chain links TRBV7-2 with TRBJ2-5; D is uncertain. CDR1 is SGHTA and CDR2 is FQGNSA in the germline V gene. V was shortened by 1 base and J by 7 bases, with 10 bases between the two germline ends. The CDR3 runs to 13 residues. The CDR3 here is CASSLVGYGTQYF. The CDR3 nucleotides are TGTGCCAGCAGCTTAGTTGGGTATGGGACCCAGTACTTC.

The V gene is TRBV11-1, the J gene TRBJ2-1; 13 nucleotides agree with TRBD2. The CDR3 is made up of 15 amino acids. In germline, CDR1 is SGHAT, CDR2 FQDESV (reference sequence). V lost 3 bases, J lost 7 bases, and 3 bases stayed unmatched. CDR3 in amino acids: CASSFGLAGENEQFF. The CDR3 DNA follows: TGTGCCAGCAGCTTCGGACTAGCGGGGGAAAATGAGCAGTTCTTC.

This clonotype came up many times. The chain employs TRBV3-1 and TRBJ2-5; 11 bases align to TRBD2. The CDR3 covers 15 residues. The germline V gene has CDR1 LGHDT and CDR2 YNNKEL (reference sequence). With 1 base clipped from V and 2 bases from J, the junction kept 0 bases outside the gene matches. This CDR3 is CASSQGLAGQETQYF. CDR3 coding DNA: TGTGCCAGCAGCCAAGGACTAGCGGGGCAAGAGACCCAGTACTTC.

This clonotype showed up just a few times. This chain uses TRBV7-2 with TRBJ1-2; 7 nucleotides agree with TRBD1. V dropped 2 bases and J dropped 8; count of bases not matched to a gene: 8. The CDR3 loop spans 14 amino acids. Germline V gives CDR1 SGHTA, CDR2 FQGNSA. As DNA, the CDR3 is TGTGCCAGCAGCTTAAATGAGGGGGCGTACGGCTACACCTTC. Protein sequence: CASSLNEGAYGYTF.

The chain combines TRBV15 with TRBJ2-1, with no clear D. The CDR3 has 15 residues. Germline values: CDR1 LNHNV, CDR2 YYDKDF (reference sequence). Trimming took off 0 bases at V and 7 bases at J, with 13 bases between the two ends. The CDR3 spells CATSRDLLARNEQFF. The CDR3 nucleotides read TGTGCCACCAGCAGAGACCTATTAGCCCGTAATGAGCAGTTCTTC.